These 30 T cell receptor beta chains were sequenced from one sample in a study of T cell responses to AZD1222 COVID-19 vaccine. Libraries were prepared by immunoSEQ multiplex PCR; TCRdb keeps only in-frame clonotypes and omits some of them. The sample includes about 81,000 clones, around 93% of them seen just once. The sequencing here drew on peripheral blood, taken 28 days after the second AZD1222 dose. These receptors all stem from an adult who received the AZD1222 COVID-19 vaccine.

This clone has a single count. The CDR3 coding sequence is TGTGCCAGCAGCTCCCTAGCGGTGAGCTCCTACGAGCAGTACTTC. This encodes CASSSLAVSSYEQYF. The chain uses TRBV7-8 and TRBJ2-7, with TRBD2 matching 7 bases. There are 15 residues in the CDR3. CDR1 SGHVS and CDR2 FQNEAQ come from the germline V gene. After removal of 4 bases from V and 0 bases from J, the junction contained 6 bases not matched to a gene.

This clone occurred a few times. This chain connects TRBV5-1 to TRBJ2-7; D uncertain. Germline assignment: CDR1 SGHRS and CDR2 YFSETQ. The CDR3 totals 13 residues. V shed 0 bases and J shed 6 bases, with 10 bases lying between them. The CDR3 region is CASSLASQGEQYF. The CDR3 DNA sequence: TGCGCCAGCAGCTTGGCCAGTCAAGGCGAGCAGTACTTC.

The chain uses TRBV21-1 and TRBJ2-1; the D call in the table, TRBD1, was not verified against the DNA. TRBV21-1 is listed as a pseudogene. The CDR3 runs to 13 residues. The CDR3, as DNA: TGTGCCAGCAGCATACAGGGTTGGGGAGAGCAGTTCTTC. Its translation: CASSIQGWGEQFF.

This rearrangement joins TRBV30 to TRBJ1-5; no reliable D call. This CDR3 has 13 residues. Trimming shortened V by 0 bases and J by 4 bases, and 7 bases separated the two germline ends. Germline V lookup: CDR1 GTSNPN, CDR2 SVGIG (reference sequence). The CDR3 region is CAWSVRGNQPQHF. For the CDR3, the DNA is TGTGCCTGGAGTGTACGAGGAAATCAGCCCCAGCATTTT. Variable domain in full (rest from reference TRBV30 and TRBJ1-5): SQTIHQWPATLVQPVGSPLSLECTVEGTSNPNLYWYRQAAGRGLQLLFYSVGIGQISSEVPQNLSASRPQDRQFILSSKKLLLSDSGFYLCAWSVRGNQPQHFGDGTRLSIL.

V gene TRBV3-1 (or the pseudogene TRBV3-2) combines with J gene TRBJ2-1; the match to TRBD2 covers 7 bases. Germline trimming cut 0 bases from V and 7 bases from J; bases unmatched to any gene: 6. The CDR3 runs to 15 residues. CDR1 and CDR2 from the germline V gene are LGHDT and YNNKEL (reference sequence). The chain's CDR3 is CASSQESGRVNEQFF. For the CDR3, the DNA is TGTGCCAGCAGCCAAGAGAGTGGGAGGGTGAATGAGCAGTTCTTC.

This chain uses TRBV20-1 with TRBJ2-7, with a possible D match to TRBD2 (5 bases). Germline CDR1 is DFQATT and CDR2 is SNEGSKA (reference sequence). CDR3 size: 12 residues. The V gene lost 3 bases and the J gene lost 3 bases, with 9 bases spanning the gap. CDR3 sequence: CSASREYYEQYF. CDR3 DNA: TGCAGTGCTAGTAGGGAGTACTACGAGCAGTACTTC.

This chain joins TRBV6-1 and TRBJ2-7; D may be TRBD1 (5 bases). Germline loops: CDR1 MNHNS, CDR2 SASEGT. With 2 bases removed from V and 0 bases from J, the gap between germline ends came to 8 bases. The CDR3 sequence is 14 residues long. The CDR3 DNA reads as TGTGCCAGCAGTGAATCCAGGGCCTCCTACGAGCAGTACTTC. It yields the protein CASSESRASYEQYF.

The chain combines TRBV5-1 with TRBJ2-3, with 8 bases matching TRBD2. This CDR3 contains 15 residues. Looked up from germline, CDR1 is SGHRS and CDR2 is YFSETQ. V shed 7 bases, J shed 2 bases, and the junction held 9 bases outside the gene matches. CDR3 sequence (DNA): TGCGCCAGCCACCAAAGACTAGCGAACACAGATACGCAGTATTTT. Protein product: CASHQRLANTDTQYF.

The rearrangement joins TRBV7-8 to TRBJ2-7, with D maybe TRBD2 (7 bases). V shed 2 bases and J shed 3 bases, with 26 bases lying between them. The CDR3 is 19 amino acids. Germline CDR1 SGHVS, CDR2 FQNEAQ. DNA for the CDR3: TGTGCCAGCAGCTTACCTTGGGATGGGGGGGCCAAGGGGCGCTACGAGCAGTACTTC. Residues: CASSLPWDGGAKGRYEQYF.

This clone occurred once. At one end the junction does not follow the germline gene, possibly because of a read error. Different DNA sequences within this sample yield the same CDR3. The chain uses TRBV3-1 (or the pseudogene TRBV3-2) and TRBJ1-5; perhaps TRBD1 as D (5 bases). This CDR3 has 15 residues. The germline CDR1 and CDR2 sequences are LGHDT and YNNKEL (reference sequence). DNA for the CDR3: TGTGCTAGCAGCCAAGAGGGGCCGGGCAATCAGCCCCAGCATTTT. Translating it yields CASSQEGPGNQPQHF.

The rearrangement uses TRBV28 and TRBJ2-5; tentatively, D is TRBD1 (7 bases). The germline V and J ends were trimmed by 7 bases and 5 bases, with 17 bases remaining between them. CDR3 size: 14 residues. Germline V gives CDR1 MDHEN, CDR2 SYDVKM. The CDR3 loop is CASTGAGGKETQYF. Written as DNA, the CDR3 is TGTGCCAGCACTGGTGCAGGGGGGAAGGAGACCCAGTACTTC.

CDR3 in amino acids: CASTRGPNYGYTF. DNA of the CDR3: TGTGCCAGCACCCGGGGGCCTAACTATGGCTACACCTTC. The rearrangement joins TRBV6-5 to TRBJ1-2; a weak D match, TRBD1 (6 bases). This CDR3 contains 13 residues. Between the trimmed V and J ends, which lost 7 bases and 0 bases, there was a span of 9 bases. CDR1 MNHEY and CDR2 SVGAGI come from the germline V gene.

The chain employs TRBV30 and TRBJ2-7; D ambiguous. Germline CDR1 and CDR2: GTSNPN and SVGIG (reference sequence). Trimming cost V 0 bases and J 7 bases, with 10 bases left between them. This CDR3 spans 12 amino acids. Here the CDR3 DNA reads TGTGCCTGGAGTGTACAAGTAGAGGAGCAGTACTTC. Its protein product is CAWSVQVEEQYF.

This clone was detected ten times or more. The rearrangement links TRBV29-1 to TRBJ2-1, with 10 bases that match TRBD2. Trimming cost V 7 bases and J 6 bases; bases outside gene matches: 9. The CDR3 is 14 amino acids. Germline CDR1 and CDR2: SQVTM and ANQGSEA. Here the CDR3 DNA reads TGCAGCGCTGCCTTAGCGGGAGGTGCCAATGAGCAGTTCTTC. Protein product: CSAALAGGANEQFF.

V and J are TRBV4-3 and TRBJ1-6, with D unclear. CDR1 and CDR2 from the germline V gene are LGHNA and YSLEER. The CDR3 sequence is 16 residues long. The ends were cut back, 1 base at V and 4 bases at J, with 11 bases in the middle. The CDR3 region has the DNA TGCGCCAGCAGCCAAGTTTGGCCACCGTATAATTCACCCCTCCACTTT. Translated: CASSQVWPPYNSPLHF.

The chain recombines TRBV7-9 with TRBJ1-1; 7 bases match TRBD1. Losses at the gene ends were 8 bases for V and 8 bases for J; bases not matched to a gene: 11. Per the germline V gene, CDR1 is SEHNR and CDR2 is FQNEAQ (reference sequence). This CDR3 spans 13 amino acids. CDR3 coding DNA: TGTGCCAGCCTTTTCCCGGGACAGCAAGAAGCTTTCTTT. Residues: CASLFPGQQEAFF.

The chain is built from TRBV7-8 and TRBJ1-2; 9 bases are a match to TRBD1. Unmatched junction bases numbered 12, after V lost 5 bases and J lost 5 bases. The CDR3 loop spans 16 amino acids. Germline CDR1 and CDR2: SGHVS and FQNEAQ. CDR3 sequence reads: CASSPPTGQGGYGYTF. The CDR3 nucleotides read TGTGCCAGCAGCCCACCCACGGGACAGGGTGGGTATGGCTACACCTTC.

CDR3 DNA: TGTGCCAGCAGTTACTCCGTCGGAGAACCCTACGAGCAGTACTTC. Its protein is CASSYSVGEPYEQYF. The chain joins TRBV6-5 to TRBJ2-7; D not resolved. In germline, CDR1 is MNHEY, CDR2 SVGAGI. CDR3 length: 15 residues. V was clipped by 0 bases and J by 2 bases, with 11 bases between them.

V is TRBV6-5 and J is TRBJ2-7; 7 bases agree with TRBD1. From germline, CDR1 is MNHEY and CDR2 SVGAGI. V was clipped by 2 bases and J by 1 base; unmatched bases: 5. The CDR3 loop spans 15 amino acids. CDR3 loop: CASSYDRVGSYEQYF. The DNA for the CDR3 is TGTGCCAGCAGTTACGACAGGGTGGGATCCTACGAGCAGTACTTC.

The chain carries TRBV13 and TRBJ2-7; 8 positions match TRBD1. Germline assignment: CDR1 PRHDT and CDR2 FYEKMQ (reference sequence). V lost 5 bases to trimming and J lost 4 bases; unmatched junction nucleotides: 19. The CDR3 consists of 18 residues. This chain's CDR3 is CASSPPGSVTGGSYEQYF. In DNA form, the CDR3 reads TGTGCCAGCAGCCCCCCCGGGTCGGTAACAGGGGGAAGTTACGAGCAGTACTTC.

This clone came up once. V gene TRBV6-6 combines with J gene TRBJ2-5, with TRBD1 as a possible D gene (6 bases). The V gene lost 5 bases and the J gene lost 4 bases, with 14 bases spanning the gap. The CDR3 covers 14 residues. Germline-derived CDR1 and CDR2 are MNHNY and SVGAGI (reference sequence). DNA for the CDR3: TGTGCCAGCAGTCCCGGAGGACAGCCAGAGACCCAGTACTTC. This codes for CASSPGGQPETQYF.

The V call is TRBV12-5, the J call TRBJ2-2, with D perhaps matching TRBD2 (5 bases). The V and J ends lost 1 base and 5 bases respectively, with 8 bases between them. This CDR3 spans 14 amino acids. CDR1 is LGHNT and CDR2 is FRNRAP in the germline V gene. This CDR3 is CASGLDTGTGELFF. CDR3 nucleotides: TGTGCTAGTGGTTTGGACACGGGGACCGGGGAGCTGTTTTTT.

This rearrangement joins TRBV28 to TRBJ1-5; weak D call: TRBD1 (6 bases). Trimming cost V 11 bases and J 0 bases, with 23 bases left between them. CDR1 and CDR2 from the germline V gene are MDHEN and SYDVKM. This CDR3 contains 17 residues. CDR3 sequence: CAGGGINDVSSNQPQHF. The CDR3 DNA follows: TGTGCCGGCGGGGGCATTAACGACGTATCTAGCAATCAGCCCCAGCATTTT.

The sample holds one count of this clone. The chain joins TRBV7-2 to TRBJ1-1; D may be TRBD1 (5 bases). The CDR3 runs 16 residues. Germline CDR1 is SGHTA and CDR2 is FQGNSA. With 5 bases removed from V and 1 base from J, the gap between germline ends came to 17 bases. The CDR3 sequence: CASSAALGVGNTEAFF. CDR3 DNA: TGTGCCAGCAGCGCCGCCTTGGGGGTGGGGAACACTGAAGCTTTCTTT.

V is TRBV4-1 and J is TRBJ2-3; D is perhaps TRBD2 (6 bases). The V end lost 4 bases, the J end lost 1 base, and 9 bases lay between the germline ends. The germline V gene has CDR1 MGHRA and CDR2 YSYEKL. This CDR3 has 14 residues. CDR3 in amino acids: CASSLSSGTDTQYF. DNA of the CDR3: TGCGCCAGCAGCCTTTCTAGCGGCACAGATACGCAGTATTTT.

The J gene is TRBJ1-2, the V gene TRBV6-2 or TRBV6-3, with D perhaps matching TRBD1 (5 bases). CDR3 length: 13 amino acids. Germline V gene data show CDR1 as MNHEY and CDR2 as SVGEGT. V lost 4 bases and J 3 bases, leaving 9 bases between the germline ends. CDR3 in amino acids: CASSSSGYYGYTF. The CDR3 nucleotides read TGTGCCAGCAGTTCATCAGGGTACTATGGCTACACCTTC.

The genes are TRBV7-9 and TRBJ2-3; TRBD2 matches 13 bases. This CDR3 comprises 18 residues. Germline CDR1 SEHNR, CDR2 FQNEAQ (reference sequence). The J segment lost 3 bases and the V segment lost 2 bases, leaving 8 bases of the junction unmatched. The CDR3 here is CASSLRRLAGGRTDTQYF. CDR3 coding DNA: TGTGCCAGCAGCTTAAGGAGACTAGCGGGAGGTCGGACAGATACGCAGTATTTT.

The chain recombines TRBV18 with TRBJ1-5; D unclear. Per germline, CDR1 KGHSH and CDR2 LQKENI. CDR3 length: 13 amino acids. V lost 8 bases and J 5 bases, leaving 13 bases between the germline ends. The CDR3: CASREAADQPQHF. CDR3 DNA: TGTGCCAGCCGAGAGGCAGCGGATCAGCCCCAGCATTTT.

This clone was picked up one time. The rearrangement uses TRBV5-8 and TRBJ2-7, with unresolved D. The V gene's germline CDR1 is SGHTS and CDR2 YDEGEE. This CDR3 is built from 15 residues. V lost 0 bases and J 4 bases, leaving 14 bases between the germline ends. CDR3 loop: CASSLELGRRYEQYF. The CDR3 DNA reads TGTGCCAGCAGCTTGGAGTTAGGTCGGCGGTACGAGCAGTACTTC.

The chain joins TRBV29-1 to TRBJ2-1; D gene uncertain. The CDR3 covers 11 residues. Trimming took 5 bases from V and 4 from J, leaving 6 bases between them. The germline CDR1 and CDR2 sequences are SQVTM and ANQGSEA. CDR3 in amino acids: CSVSTYNEQFF. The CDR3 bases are TGCAGCGTTTCGACGTACAATGAGCAGTTCTTC.